This TCR beta chain derives from a study of T cells in Graves' hyperthyroidism and ophthalmopathy. TCR beta CDR3 sequences were amplified from RNA transcripts. An initial round of RT-PCR targeting the TCR CDR3 relied on the HTBI primer set. TCRdb re-called the multiplex PCR reads with MiXCR, one entry per CDR3 protein. The sample shows over 400,000 distinct CDR3 sequences, approximately 15% of them seen only once. V dropped 3 bases and J dropped 0 bases, with 15 bases sitting between them. The CDR3 consists of 17 residues. This clonotype was seen repeatedly, ten times or more. This TCR came from a man younger than 30 with Graves' ophthalmopathy. The J gene is TRBJ1-3, the V gene TRBV12-3 or TRBV12-4, with a possible D match to TRBD1 (5 bases). Source material: blood. This CDR3 is CASSFLFGAFSGNTIYF. The CDR3 coding sequence is TGTGCCAGCAGTTTCCTCTTCGGGGCTTTCTCTGGAAACACCATATATTTT.